The 28 T cell receptor beta chains presented below share a single source sample, sequenced in a study of blood T cell repertoires in COVID-19. Using immunoSEQ multiplex PCR, the repertoire was profiled, and TCRdb retains in-frame clones only, with some absent. The top ten hold 16% of the sample, which has 60,000 to 95,000 clones, about 88% seen once. The specimen was peripheral blood. The receptors originated from a woman older than 75 with active or convalescent COVID-19.

This sequence joins TRBV19 and TRBJ1-1; 10 bases align to TRBD1. The CDR3 has 12 residues. The germline V gene has CDR1 LNHDA and CDR2 SQIVND (reference sequence). V lost 10 bases and J lost 5; bases outside the gene matches: 4. Here the CDR3 DNA reads TGTGCCACCGGGACAGGGGCAACTGAAGCTTTCTTT. This codes for CATGTGATEAFF. Complete variable domain (other parts from reference TRBV19 and TRBJ1-1): DGGITQSPKYLFRKEGQNVTLSCEQNLNHDAMYWYRQDPGQGLRLIYYSQIVNDFQKGDIAEGYSVSREKKESFPLTVTSAQKNPTAFYLCATGTGATEAFFGQGTRLTVV.

This chain connects TRBV14 to TRBJ1-6, with 7 bases aligning to TRBD1. The CDR3 loop spans 18 amino acids. Germline loops: CDR1 SGHDN, CDR2 FVKESK. The junction had 8 bases not matched to a gene; V was cut back by 0 bases and J by 3 bases. In DNA form, the CDR3 reads TGTGCCAGCAGCCAAGAATCCGGGACAGCTGTCTATAATTCACCCCTCCACTTT. Its translation is CASSQESGTAVYNSPLHF.

This clone has just one count. The V call is TRBV19, the J call TRBJ2-1; tentatively, D is TRBD2 (6 bases). The V end lost 2 bases, the J end lost 6 bases, and 14 bases lay between the germline ends. Per germline, CDR1 LNHDA and CDR2 SQIVND (reference sequence). This CDR3 spans 15 amino acids. The CDR3 nucleotides read TGTGCCAGTAGTATATTTGGCCAGGGAGGCAATGAGCAGTTCTTC. Its protein product is CASSIFGQGGNEQFF.

This rearrangement joins TRBV6-2 or TRBV6-3 to TRBJ1-1; a possible D gene is TRBD1 (5 bases). The germline V and J ends were trimmed by 5 bases and 1 base, with 8 bases remaining between them. Germline V gene data show CDR1 as MNHEY and CDR2 as SVGEGT. CDR3 length: 13 amino acids. The CDR3 DNA reads TGTGCCAGCAGTCTGACAGAGAACACTGAAGCTTTCTTT. Translation gives CASSLTENTEAFF.

The chain joins TRBV2 to TRBJ2-1; D unclear. This CDR3 is built from 15 residues. Germline CDR1 SNHLY, CDR2 FYNNEI. The ends were cut back, 7 bases at V and 5 bases at J, with 18 bases in the middle. CDR3 loop: CASTSEASLNNEQFF. The CDR3 DNA sequence: TGTGCCAGCACGTCGGAAGCGTCCCTTAACAATGAGCAGTTCTTC.

The V gene is TRBV3-1 (or the pseudogene TRBV3-2), the J gene TRBJ2-5; D perhaps matches TRBD1 (5 bases). The germline CDR1 and CDR2 sequences are LGHDT and YNNKEL (reference sequence). The CDR3 is made up of 14 amino acids. The V end lost 4 bases, the J end lost 3 bases, and 12 bases lay between the germline ends. CDR3 residues: CASSPFAGKETQYF. CDR3 nucleotides: TGTGCCAGCAGCCCCTTCGCAGGGAAAGAGACCCAGTACTTC.

This chain connects TRBV28 to TRBJ1-5; weak D call: TRBD1 (6 bases). This CDR3 contains 16 residues. V was pared by 2 bases and J by 4 bases, with 15 bases between. The germline V gene encodes CDR1 MDHEN and CDR2 SYDVKM. The DNA for the CDR3 is TGTGCCAGCAGTTTAGATGGGAGGGGGTTGAATCAGCCCCAGCATTTT. Translation: CASSLDGRGLNQPQHF.

The chain links TRBV12-3 or TRBV12-4 to TRBJ2-3; D is possibly TRBD2 (6 bases). This CDR3 comprises 13 residues. Trimming stripped 4 bases from V and 6 bases from J, with 11 bases between. CDR3 in DNA: TGTGCCAGCAGTTCGGACTACCGCGATACGCAGTATTTT. Residues: CASSSDYRDTQYF.

This chain links TRBV19 with TRBJ1-2; D is perhaps TRBD1 (6 bases). CDR3 length: 11 amino acids. With 8 bases removed from V and 6 bases from J, the gap between germline ends came to 10 bases. Per germline, CDR1 LNHDA and CDR2 SQIVND (reference sequence). The CDR3 DNA is TGTGCCAGTCTGACAGGAAATGGCTACACCTTC. It translates to CASLTGNGYTF.

The CDR3 is CASSYSRTGAYEQYF. CDR3 coding DNA: TGTGCCAGCAGTTACTCCCGGACAGGGGCCTACGAGCAGTACTTC. This rearrangement joins TRBV6-5 to TRBJ2-7, with TRBD1 matching 9 bases. V was pared by 0 bases and J by 2 bases, with 2 bases of the junction left unmatched. The CDR3 runs 15 residues. The germline CDR1 and CDR2 sequences are MNHEY and SVGAGI.

The chain uses TRBV19 and TRBJ2-2; TRBD1 matches 8 bases. CDR1 is LNHDA and CDR2 is SQIVND in the germline V gene (reference sequence). The CDR3 is 15 residues long. With V trimmed by 6 bases and J by 0 bases, 3 bases remained unmatched. The CDR3 loop reads CASSPGQANTGELFF. CDR3 in DNA: TGTGCCAGTAGCCCGGGACAGGCGAACACCGGGGAGCTGTTTTTT. Based on the CDR3 plus reference TRBV19 and TRBJ2-2, the full variable domain is DGGITQSPKYLFRKEGQNVTLSCEQNLNHDAMYWYRQDPGQGLRLIYYSQIVNDFQKGDIAEGYSVSREKKESFPLTVTSAQKNPTAFYLCASSPGQANTGELFFGEGSRLTVL.

The J gene is TRBJ2-5, the V gene TRBV6-5; TRBD2 matches at 9 bases. The V gene's germline CDR1 is MNHEY and CDR2 SVGAGI. V dropped 2 bases and J dropped 1; count of bases not matched to a gene: 5. This CDR3 has 16 amino acids. The CDR3 sequence: CASSYSLAGFQETQYF. The CDR3 DNA is TGTGCCAGCAGTTACAGCCTAGCGGGGTTCCAAGAGACCCAGTACTTC.

The chain couples TRBV6-5 to TRBJ2-7, with TRBD1 matching over 7 bases. The ends lost 7 bases at V and 2 bases at J; junction bases unmatched: 8. This CDR3 is 14 amino acids long. Germline loops: CDR1 MNHEY, CDR2 SVGAGI. The CDR3 nucleotides read TGTGCCAGCATTCTCCGTCAGGGGGCCTACGAGCAGTACTTC. Translating it yields CASILRQGAYEQYF.

This sequence joins TRBV19 and TRBJ2-7; 11 bases match TRBD2. Per germline, CDR1 LNHDA and CDR2 SQIVND (reference sequence). V shed 4 bases and J 3 bases; nucleotides not matched to a gene: 5. This CDR3 comprises 15 residues. The CDR3 coding sequence is TGTGCCAGTAGTACTTCTAGCGGGGGGTTCTACGAGCAGTACTTC. It codes for CASSTSSGGFYEQYF.

The V call is TRBV4-1, the J call TRBJ2-1, with 7 bases that match TRBD1. The CDR3 extends over 17 amino acids. CDR1 MGHRA and CDR2 YSYEKL come from the germline V gene. The V gene end was trimmed by 2 bases and the J gene end by 3 bases; junction bases not matched to a gene: 10. Written as DNA, the CDR3 is TGCGCCAGCAGCCAACCCACCACCGACAGGGACTACAATGAGCAGTTCTTC. Translation gives CASSQPTTDRDYNEQFF.

This clone was recorded a few times. The rearrangement joins TRBV10-3 to TRBJ1-5, with 7 bases matching TRBD1. Germline V lookup: CDR1 ENHRY, CDR2 SYGVKD. This CDR3 is 12 amino acids long. The ends lost 11 bases at V and 1 base at J; junction bases unmatched: 2. The CDR3 sequence: CAARGSNQPQHF. Written as DNA, the CDR3 is TGTGCCGCCAGGGGGAGCAATCAGCCCCAGCATTTT.

V gene TRBV19 combines with J gene TRBJ1-4; 7 positions agree with TRBD1. The germline CDR1 and CDR2 sequences are LNHDA and SQIVND (reference sequence). The CDR3 consists of 15 residues. The J segment lost 2 bases and the V segment lost 4 bases, leaving 4 bases of the junction unmatched. The CDR3 nucleotides are TGTGCCAGTAGTAGGAGACAGGGCACTAATGAAAAACTGTTTTTT. Its protein product is CASSRRQGTNEKLFF.

The chain is built from TRBV4-2 and TRBJ1-4, with D possibly being TRBD1 (5 bases). The length of the CDR3 is 14 residues. Germline CDR1 LGHNA, CDR2 YNFKEQ. The V end was cut by 0 bases, the J end by 8 bases, with 10 bases between. The CDR3 region is CASSQEPGSEKLFF. The CDR3 DNA is TGTGCCAGCAGCCAAGAGCCAGGGTCGGAAAAACTGTTTTTT.

This chain connects TRBV2 to TRBJ1-2; D is possibly TRBD1 (6 bases). Trimming left V 8 bases short and J 1 base short, with 14 bases between. CDR3 length equals 14 residues. Germline loops: CDR1 SNHLY, CDR2 FYNNEI. The CDR3, as DNA: TGTGCCAGCCCGGCCGGGGGGCGTAACTATGGCTACACCTTC. Translation gives CASPAGGRNYGYTF.

V is TRBV2 and J is TRBJ2-7, with TRBD1 matching over 7 bases. V was pared by 7 bases and J by 2 bases, with 11 bases of the junction left unmatched. Germline V CDR1 and CDR2: SNHLY, FYNNEI. This CDR3 region has 15 residues. DNA for the CDR3: TGTGCCAGCACCCTCGCCGGGACAGCCGCCTACGAGCAGTACTTC. This sequence encodes CASTLAGTAAYEQYF. The complete variable domain, with remaining parts taken from reference TRBV2 and TRBJ2-7, reads EPEVTQTPSHQVTQMGQEVILRCVPISNHLYFYWYRQILGQKVEFLVSFYNNEISEKSEIFDDQFSVERPDGSNFTLKIRSTKLEDSAMYFCASTLAGTAAYEQYFGPGTRLTVT.

The rearrangement uses TRBV6-5 and TRBJ2-5; a possible D gene is TRBD1 (5 bases). CDR3 length equals 14 residues. The V gene's germline CDR1 is MNHEY and CDR2 SVGAGI. V was clipped by 3 bases and J by 2 bases, with 10 bases between them. CDR3 DNA: TGTGCCAGCAGTTATGGGGCCTTACAAGAGACCCAGTACTTC. Amino acid sequence: CASSYGALQETQYF.

The V and J genes are TRBV5-6 and TRBJ2-2; tentative D call: TRBD1 (5 bases). The V and J ends lost 7 bases and 6 bases respectively, with 13 bases between them. The germline V gene encodes CDR1 SGHDT and CDR2 YYEEEE. This CDR3 spans 13 amino acids. As DNA, the CDR3 is TGTGCCAGCTTCAAACAGGTTCCCGGGGAGCTGTTTTTT. Translating gives CASFKQVPGELFF.

The chain employs TRBV28 and TRBJ1-2; no firm D call. The CDR3 is 15 amino acids. Germline lookup yields CDR1 MDHEN and CDR2 SYDVKM. Trimming cost V 5 bases and J 1 base, with 14 bases left between them. The CDR3 DNA is TGTGCCAGCAGTCCCCCGGAGCGCCGTAACTATGGCTACACCTTC. Translated, it gives CASSPPERRNYGYTF.

The chain has TRBV6-5 and TRBJ2-5; 8 bases fit TRBD2. V lost 6 bases, J lost 4 bases, and 4 bases stayed unmatched. The germline V gene has CDR1 MNHEY and CDR2 SVGAGI. The CDR3 consists of 13 residues. The CDR3 DNA reads TGTGCCAGCAGGGCGGGGGGAGGAGAGACCCAGTACTTC. Protein sequence: CASRAGGGETQYF.

The V and J genes are TRBV9 and TRBJ1-2; TRBD1 might be the D (6 bases). The germline V gene has CDR1 SGDLS and CDR2 YYNGEE. Trimming removed 4 bases from V and 4 bases from J, with 17 bases in between. This CDR3 contains 15 residues. CDR3 bases: TGTGCCAGCAGCCCCGAGGGACACCCGTTCTATGGCTACACCTTC. This codes for CASSPEGHPFYGYTF.

V gene TRBV28 combines with J gene TRBJ2-3; 10 nucleotides line up with TRBD2. The J segment lost 6 bases and the V segment lost 2 bases, leaving 2 bases of the junction unmatched. Per germline, CDR1 MDHEN and CDR2 SYDVKM. CDR3 length: 14 residues. The CDR3 spells CASSLNSGRDTQYF. The CDR3 DNA follows: TGTGCCAGCAGTTTAAATAGCGGGAGGGATACGCAGTATTTT.

Written as DNA, the CDR3 is TGTGCCAGCCGAGGGACAGAAACTAACTATGGCTACACCTTC. This sequence encodes CASRGTETNYGYTF. The rearrangement links TRBV6-5 to TRBJ1-2; 7 nucleotides align to TRBD1. Germline values: CDR1 MNHEY, CDR2 SVGAGI. The ends lost 8 bases at V and 0 bases at J; junction bases unmatched: 6. This CDR3 is 14 amino acids long.

The DNA for the CDR3 is TGTGCCAGCGCAGAGGTAGAAGGCTACAATGAGCAGTTCTTC. As protein: CASAEVEGYNEQFF. The chain combines TRBV6-5 with TRBJ2-1; D call uncertain. Germline assignment: CDR1 MNHEY and CDR2 SVGAGI. The CDR3 has 14 amino acids. V was cut by 8 bases and J by 3 bases, with 14 bases left in between.